This is a list of T cell receptor beta chains from one sample in a study of shared clonotypes between healthy human individuals. The protocol was immunoSEQ multiplex PCR, while the TCRdb copy is restricted to in-frame clones and leaves out a portion. The sample lists approximately 1,500,000 clones, roughly 95% occurring once. The sample was naive CD4+ T cells sorted from blood. The receptors here all came from a man aged 25 to 40 in good health. CDR3s leave out the opening cysteine and the closing phenylalanine or tryptophan. Fields, in order: J gene, clone size, V gene, D gene, CDR3 protein. D genes are given only for firm matches. Only part of the rows carry a size: once, few, many, or a class if the clone is expanded.

j_call: TRBJ2-3
clone_size: NA
v_call: TRBV5-1
d_call: NA
cdr3_aa: ASSLASDGDSTDTQY

j_call: TRBJ1-1
clone_size: few
v_call: TRBV2
d_call: TRBD1
cdr3_aa: ASSTMTGVDTEAF

j_call: TRBJ2-5
clone_size: NA
v_call: TRBV10-3
d_call: TRBD2
cdr3_aa: AISRGLAGIQETQY

j_call: TRBJ1-4
clone_size: NA
v_call: TRBV7-2
d_call: TRBD1
cdr3_aa: ASSPGQGIGNEKLF

j_call: TRBJ1-5
clone_size: NA
v_call: TRBV6-6
d_call: NA
cdr3_aa: ASSYLQIDQPQH

j_call: TRBJ2-2
clone_size: NA
v_call: TRBV10-1
d_call: TRBD2
cdr3_aa: ASSESLAGVLNTGELF

j_call: TRBJ2-7
clone_size: NA
v_call: TRBV11-3
d_call: TRBD2
cdr3_aa: ASSDSGRFRDEQY

j_call: TRBJ2-7
clone_size: NA
v_call: TRBV5-5
d_call: TRBD1
cdr3_aa: ASSRRDRGYEQY

j_call: TRBJ2-5
clone_size: NA
v_call: TRBV7-9
d_call: TRBD2
cdr3_aa: ASSPLAGVVGETQY

j_call: TRBJ2-2
clone_size: NA
v_call: TRBV19
d_call: NA
cdr3_aa: ASSRVGGGTGELF

j_call: TRBJ2-1
clone_size: NA
v_call: TRBV9
d_call: TRBD1
cdr3_aa: ASSGGTGGPGEQF

j_call: TRBJ1-1
clone_size: NA
v_call: TRBV27
d_call: NA
cdr3_aa: ASSLLQGWTEAF

j_call: TRBJ2-7
clone_size: NA
v_call: TRBV6-5
d_call: TRBD1
cdr3_aa: ASSYSRQGFEQY

j_call: TRBJ2-1
clone_size: NA
v_call: TRBV19
d_call: NA
cdr3_aa: ASSTLSQAVQF

j_call: TRBJ2-5
clone_size: NA
v_call: TRBV9
d_call: TRBD2
cdr3_aa: ASSVATSGGDQETQY

j_call: TRBJ1-1
clone_size: NA
v_call: TRBV6-1
d_call: NA
cdr3_aa: ASGSRGGNTEAF

j_call: TRBJ1-3
clone_size: NA
v_call: TRBV29-1
d_call: NA
cdr3_aa: SSRRGVSGGNTIY

j_call: TRBJ2-2
clone_size: NA
v_call: TRBV4-1
d_call: NA
cdr3_aa: ASSQGVVLAAGELF

j_call: TRBJ1-1
clone_size: NA
v_call: TRBV2
d_call: NA
cdr3_aa: ASLGHRNTEAF

j_call: TRBJ2-7
clone_size: NA
v_call: TRBV7-2
d_call: TRBD2
cdr3_aa: ASSLRAGAIYEQY

j_call: TRBJ2-1
clone_size: NA
v_call: TRBV5-1
d_call: TRBD2
cdr3_aa: ASSLAGGPSEQF

j_call: TRBJ2-7
clone_size: NA
v_call: TRBV2
d_call: TRBD1
cdr3_aa: ASTLSPWDRKTYEQY

j_call: TRBJ1-2
clone_size: NA
v_call: TRBV11-2
d_call: NA
cdr3_aa: ASSPRIVYGYT

j_call: TRBJ1-2
clone_size: NA
v_call: TRBV7-9
d_call: NA
cdr3_aa: ASSLAWAENYGYT

j_call: TRBJ2-5
clone_size: NA
v_call: TRBV5-6
d_call: NA
cdr3_aa: ASSQGGVVPETQY

j_call: TRBJ1-1
clone_size: NA
v_call: TRBV15
d_call: NA
cdr3_aa: ATSRDESGADTEAF

j_call: TRBJ2-7
clone_size: once
v_call: TRBV25-1
d_call: TRBD1
cdr3_aa: ASSPNDRDSYEQY

j_call: TRBJ2-5
clone_size: NA
v_call: TRBV27
d_call: NA
cdr3_aa: ASSAHQETQY

j_call: TRBJ2-3
clone_size: NA
v_call: TRBV19
d_call: TRBD2
cdr3_aa: ASSTAGAGADTQY

j_call: TRBJ2-5
clone_size: NA
v_call: TRBV5-1
d_call: NA
cdr3_aa: ASSLQPQETQY

j_call: TRBJ2-3
clone_size: NA
v_call: TRBV6-1
d_call: NA
cdr3_aa: ASSVGVSTDTQY

j_call: TRBJ1-1
clone_size: NA
v_call: TRBV7-9
d_call: NA
cdr3_aa: ASSLGLMNTEAF

j_call: TRBJ2-4
clone_size: NA
v_call: TRBV6-5
d_call: TRBD1
cdr3_aa: ASRPDRENKNIQY

j_call: TRBJ2-2
clone_size: NA
v_call: TRBV9
d_call: NA
cdr3_aa: ASSLADSLTGELF

j_call: TRBJ2-1
clone_size: NA
v_call: TRBV5-1
d_call: NA
cdr3_aa: ASSLVASGTPNKF

j_call: TRBJ2-1
clone_size: NA
v_call: TRBV7-9
d_call: TRBD2
cdr3_aa: ASSSKRELHNEQF

j_call: TRBJ2-1
clone_size: NA
v_call: TRBV28
d_call: TRBD2
cdr3_aa: ASSFGLAGGYNEQF

j_call: TRBJ2-5
clone_size: NA
v_call: TRBV7-8
d_call: TRBD1
cdr3_aa: ASSLEQGELQETQY

j_call: TRBJ2-5
clone_size: NA
v_call: TRBV5-4
d_call: TRBD2
cdr3_aa: ASSDPAGGSETQY